This section outlines one TCR beta chain sequence together with its context. This clonotype was detected ten times or more. The target of this receptor is not known. No base quality values were provided; no much bigger clone lies one nucleotide off. This specimen comes from a study of response to subunit inactivated influenza vaccine (dated by TCRdb to 2016 to 2019). Study-level background: The study used deep quantitative T cell receptor repertoire profiling to track responses to a trivalent subunit inactivated influenza vaccine. The full study reports these points: The authors proposed that each seasonal influenza vaccination may bring in only a limited number of new T cells.

Clipping removes 4 bases from V and 4 bases from J, with 7 as the unmatched junction base count. CDR1 and CDR2 are read off the germline V gene as SGHRS and YFSETQ. From its cysteine to its phenylalanine, the CDR3 spans 15 amino acids. The DNA shown is the 45-base CDR3, in frame from base 1. The library was made by RT-PCR. Instrument used: Illumina HiSeq 2500. TCRdb reworked the public reads: Q25 trimming with fastp, MiXCR clone assembly, productive beta chains retained. Duplicate CDR3 protein sequences are folded into a single record with the most common DNA and genes. This sample holds hundreds of thousands of distinct CDR3 sequences; 12% were observed only once. The ten largest clones capture more than 8.5% of the sample.

Recombination joined TRBV5-1 with TRBJ2-3, with 9 central nucleotides matching TRBD1. The TCR was taken from a man aged 45-65 years who received an inactivated influenza vaccine. Donor details come from another sample of the same person, matched by shared clones. The sequencing used PBMCs from blood, collected on the day of vaccination. The CDR3 here reads CASSLLGQGSDTQYF. The DNA reads as follows: TGCGCCAGCAGCCTGTTGGGACAGGGATCAGATACGCAGTATTTT.